This T cell receptor (beta chain) was sequenced during a study of T-cell reconstitution after alpha-beta-depleted transplantation in children (dated by TCRdb to about 2016). Context from the whole study: T-cell immune reconstitution after TCRalphabeta/CD19-depleted allogeneic hematopoietic cell transplantation in children was quantitatively tracked in the study by means of TCR repertoire profiling. Results and caveats for the whole study, not just this receptor: Apparently early alphabetaT-cell count recovery about two months after transplant reportedly relied on only several hundred rapidly expanded clones derived from non-depleted graft cells. The high TCRbeta diversity at day 60 in some patients was ascribed to recipient T cells and intrathymic progenitors that had survived conditioning. Over subsequent months, a decline in hyperexpanded clone frequencies was noted, and after one year, T-cell counts and TCRbeta diversity were mostly ascribed to newly produced T cells.

This clonotype showed up just a few times. The clone's antigen remains unknown. Within one base of it there is no much larger clone, and no base qualities were kept. The library was prepared using PCR. The reads were generated on an Illumina HiSeq 2500. Molecular barcoding was employed in the preparation of TCR libraries, with unique molecular identifiers being used to normalize TCRbeta repertoire quantification. Through fastp at Q25 and MiXCR, TCRdb rebuilt clones from the public reads, retaining in-frame beta chains. Every entry covers one CDR3 protein and lists the most common genes and DNA from its rows. Counted in this sample were about 870,000 distinct CDR3 sequences; roughly 15% of them appeared once. The top ten hold around 5% of the sample. The treatment or condition label, read with the paper, signifies: allogeneic hematopoietic cell transplantation with graft depleted of TCRalphabeta T cells and CD19 B cells. The children who served as transplant recipients had been given grafts of TCRalphabeta/CD19-depleted allogeneic hematopoietic cells.

Via the germline V gene, CDR1 is MNHNS and CDR2 SASEGT. V has 5 bases trimmed and J has 4 bases trimmed; junction bases matching no gene number 4. The CDR3, from cysteine to phenylalanine, totals 14 residues. This entry keeps only the CDR3 DNA: 42 bases, framed from base 1. This clonotype was obtained from a male patient between 5 and 17 years old who had a stem cell transplant for acute lymphoblastic leukemia, so the T cells may come from the graft donor. Sequenced here: PBMCs, mostly from graft donor cells, sampled 360 days after TCRalphabeta/CD19-depleted stem cell transplant. The chain was built from TRBV6-1 and TRBJ1-3, and 8 junction bases match TRBD1. The CDR3 loop reads CASSRQGLGNTIYF. The sequenced DNA: TGTGCCAGCAGTCGACAGGGGCTAGGAAACACCATATATTTT.